Sequencing of this T cell receptor (beta chain) was carried out in a study of blood T cell repertoires in COVID-19. Study background: Samples of COVID-19 (acute and convalescent) were obtained from the United States, Italy and Spain. T cells, B-cell-depleted T cells, or PBMCs supplied cDNA or gDNA.

Germline CDR1 reads LGHDT; CDR2 reads YNNKEL (reference sequence). V dropped 4 bases and J dropped 3; count of bases not matched to a gene: 14. This CDR3 comprises 17 residues. In the original processing: It was from reference gene primer amplification that nucleated cell counts were estimated. Profiling relied on immunoSEQ multiplex PCR, and the TCRdb table lists in-frame clones only, not all of them. The V and J calls and clone size were taken over from that table, and D and trimming were inferred from the DNA. Among 150,000 to 200,000 clones listed, around nine tenths were seen once. The chain carries TRBV3-1 (or the pseudogene TRBV3-2) and TRBJ2-7; 8 bases agree with TRBD2. Sequences were obtained from peripheral blood. The sequence derives from a human donor in a cohort sampled during active COVID-19. The CDR3 region has the DNA TGTGCCAGCAGCCCCCACCTTTTAGCGGGGCTTAGCTACGAGCAGTACTTC. The encoded protein is CASSPHLLAGLSYEQYF.